This T cell receptor beta chain was documented in a study of T-cell reconstitution after alpha-beta-depleted transplantation in children. Study observations and caveats: Diversity and T-cell counts at one year after transplant derived mostly from new T cells. Reported findings indicate that, about two months after transplant, alpha-beta T cells came from several hundred expanded clones, which were derived from non-depleted graft cells. Some patients' high day-60 TCRbeta diversity was traced to surviving recipient T cells and thymic progenitors.

This clonotype was detected ten times or more. Antigen: not known. This CDR3 has 16 amino acids. From germline, CDR1 is MGHDK and CDR2 SYGVNS. Trimming cost V 2 bases and J 5 bases, with 19 bases left between them. This sample's TCRbeta library carried unique molecular identifier barcodes. MiXCR, applied by TCRdb to the PCR reads, yields one record per CDR3 protein. The sample has some 840,000 distinct CDR3 sequences; around 15% are singletons. The chain recombines TRBV25-1 with TRBJ2-7; D is undetermined. The receptor was isolated from a male patient aged 5 to 17 who had a stem cell transplant for acute lymphoblastic leukemia, so the T cells may come from the graft donor. The specimen comprised PBMCs, mostly from graft donor cells, sampled 360 days after TCRalphabeta/CD19-depleted stem cell transplant. CDR3 region: CASSENEHPQVDEQYF. The DNA of the CDR3 is TGTGCCAGCAGTGAAAATGAACATCCTCAGGTGGACGAGCAGTACTTC.